Listed below are T cell receptor beta chains from one sample, sequenced in a study of OX40 agonist ivuxolimab in advanced cancers. This table comes from immunoSEQ multiplex PCR, and its TCRdb copy is limited to in-frame clones, with some not included. The sample has more than 70,000 clones, roughly 90% seen once. The starting material was CD4+ or CD8+ T cells sorted from blood, obtained in a trial of the OX40 agonist ivuxolimab. These receptors were collected from an adult with an advanced solid tumor such as melanoma, head and neck, liver or kidney cancer. Each CDR3 is given with its conserved first and last residue. The order of the fields is V gene, CDR3 protein.

V gene: TRBV5-4
CDR3 protein: CASSQDRGRYEQYF

V gene: TRBV7-3
CDR3 protein: CASSLTGTGSNEQYF

V gene: TRBV7-9
CDR3 protein: CASQGQILTDTQYF

V gene: TRBV13
CDR3 protein: CASSLSPRAKAGSYNEQFF

V gene: TRBV28
CDR3 protein: CASSLMNGRQPQHF

V gene: TRBV5-1
CDR3 protein: CASSSPPETYEQYF

V gene: TRBV5-1
CDR3 protein: CASSLGLAGNTGELFF

V gene: TRBV30
CDR3 protein: CAWSKGGNQPQHF

V gene: TRBV5-1
CDR3 protein: CASSPGGTGNTEAFF

V gene: TRBV5-1
CDR3 protein: CASSLGQVENIQYF

V gene: TRBV20-1
CDR3 protein: CSADGNTEAFF

V gene: TRBV28
CDR3 protein: CASVLGGRVNQPQHF

V gene: TRBV7-2
CDR3 protein: CASSAQGMADTQYF

V gene: TRBV5-6
CDR3 protein: CASSLGLRSSYNERFF

V gene: TRBV29-1
CDR3 protein: CSVEGTGTYNEQFF